The entry that follows covers one T cell receptor beta chain sequence. The sample is drawn from a study of blood T cell repertoires in COVID-19. The overall study: From T cells, B-cell-depleted T cells, or PBMCs came the material, which was cDNA or gDNA.

The CDR3 loop spans 17 amino acids. Using immunoSEQ multiplex PCR, the repertoire was profiled, and TCRdb retains in-frame clones only, with some absent. Of tens of thousands of clones listed, approximately 84% are singletons. The chain has TRBV21-1 and TRBJ2-7; TRBD2 is the table's D call, not checked against the DNA. TRBV21-1 has pseudogene status. Sequenced: peripheral blood. The TCR comes from a man aged 70 or older with active or convalescent COVID-19. The DNA of the CDR3 is TGTGCCAGCAGCAAAGCCCCGACTAGTTTGGGCTGTTACGAGCAGTACTTC. Translating it yields CASSKAPTSLGCYEQYF.